Sequencing of this T cell receptor beta chain was carried out in a study of regulatory T cells in long-lasting Graves disease. Described time point: persistent/refractory GD, antithyroid drugs over 5 years with positive TRAb. Researchers made the TCR library from RNA that was extracted from PBMCs. Germline-derived CDR1 and CDR2 are SGHTA and FQGNSA. The CDR3 has 16 amino acids. Trimming removed 3 bases from V and 0 bases from J, with 15 bases in between. The sample holds a few counts of this clonotype. The antigen remains undetermined. Both iRepertoire HTBI primers and Arm-PCR of CDR3 regions were used to build the TCR beta libraries. TCRdb used MiXCR to reprocess the multiplex PCR reads, holding one entry per CDR3 protein. The data contain roughly 700,000 distinct CDR3 sequences, around 30% of them seen just once; the ten biggest clones take up under 55%. Points from the study as a whole: It was in persistent disease that TRBV28, TRBJ1-2 and TRBJ2-5 were favored.

The chain carries TRBV7-2 and TRBJ2-7; TRBD2 is a possible D gene (5 bases). The TCR originated in a female donor with Graves disease. The specimen comprised peripheral blood mononuclear cells (PBMCs), sampled when the disease was refractory, from a patient treated with antithyroid drugs. This CDR3 reads CASSFSVSGISYEQYF. In nucleotides, the CDR3 is TGTGCCAGCAGCTTTTCCGTCTCGGGAATCTCCTACGAGCAGTACTTC.